This T cell receptor (beta chain) was captured by sequencing in a study of OX40 agonist ivuxolimab in advanced cancers. With regard to the full study: The costimulatory receptor OX40 (CD134) was targeted by ivuxolimab, a fully human IgG2 agonistic monoclonal antibody. Intravenous ivuxolimab was administered to patients every 2 weeks at six dose levels: 0.01, 0.1, 0.3, 1.5, 3 and 10 mg/kg. Of the 50 to 55 patients in dose escalation, 19 had hepatocellular carcinoma, about 15 had melanoma, 9 had renal cell carcinoma and 9 had head and neck cancer. In the dose-escalation cohort, around four fifths of patients were male, and the mean age was 60 years with a range of roughly 23 to 79. Prior anti-PD-1, anti-PD-L1 or anti-CTLA-4 therapy was permitted, and checkpoint inhibitors had been received by roughly two fifths of dose-escalation patients. Partial responses occurred in three dose-escalation patients, of whom one had hepatocellular carcinoma and two had cutaneous melanoma. Peripheral TCRbeta sequencing aimed to test whether ivuxolimab altered TCR sequence diversity and caused clonal T-cell expansion. The monotherapy dose-escalation portion (N of about 50 patients) of the phase I ivuxolimab trial is reported in the paper. The research as a whole found: Low levels of normalized T-cell clonal expansion were also seen in some patients who did not respond. The antigen specificity of the peripheral T cells that underwent clonal expansion was not determined. Clonal expansion of both CD4+ and CD8+ blood T cells was observed from baseline to week 6 at doses 0.1 to 3.0 mg/kg. In the 0.1-3.0 mg/kg groups, partial responders were among the patients with the lowest normalized peripheral clonal expansion, particularly in CD8+ T cells. After ivuxolimab, expanded clones were on average more numerous among CD8+ T cells than among CD4+ T cells.

With regard to this clone: Its target antigen remains unknown. No base qualities exist here, and no much larger clone lies one base off it.

CDR3 length: 14 amino acids, cysteine to phenylalanine. Of all the DNA, just the CDR3 is kept, 42 bases in frame from base 1. V is reduced by 1 base and J by 1 base, leaving a spacing of 8 bases between them. The germline V gene provides CDR1 SGHRS and CDR2 YFSETQ. The trial excluded patients who had a history of autoimmune disease or who were on systemic immunosuppression. Peripheral blood for TCR sequencing was collected from all dose cohorts at baseline, on cycle 4 day 1, and on cycle 7 day 1. The samples were taken from a phase I, first-in-human, multicenter, open-label dose-escalation trial of ivuxolimab. Adults with locally advanced or metastatic melanoma, renal cell, hepatocellular, or head and neck squamous cell carcinoma were enrolled in the trial. Before TCR sequencing, CD4+ T cells and CD8+ T cells from peripheral blood were sorted into separate populations. Genomic DNA was extracted from sorted cells for sequencing of the TCRbeta CDR3 region. The immunoSEQ Assay was used to sequence the TCRbeta CDR3 regions. TCRdb took this table from immuneACCESS and kept in-frame rearrangements with V and J called. Such tables lack part of the clones; where checked against another copy, unresolved V genes explain under half of the gap, and the rest is unexplained. The sample table records tens of thousands of clones; over 75% of these occur just once. The top ten clonotypes cover less than 4.5% of the sample.

The rearrangement joined TRBV5-1 to TRBJ1-1; no confident D gene assignment can be made. Material: CD4+ or CD8+ T cells sorted from blood, obtained in a trial of the OX40 agonist ivuxolimab. The TCR was taken from an adult with an advanced solid tumor such as melanoma, head and neck, liver or kidney cancer. The CDR3 amino acid sequence is: CASSLTDQNTEAFF. The nucleotide sequence is given as TGCGCCAGCAGCTTGACGGACCAGAACACTGAAGCTTTCTTT.